These 23 T cell receptor beta chains share one sample of origin, sequenced in a study of blood T cell repertoires in COVID-19. Data came from immunoSEQ multiplex PCR; TCRdb stores just in-frame clones and leaves some out. The sample has more than 100,000 clones, around 89% seen once. Sequencing was carried out using peripheral blood. These receptors were taken from a woman aged 60-70 years with COVID-19, enrolled during active disease.

The chain combines TRBV4-3 with TRBJ2-7; 8 bases fit TRBD2. Germline trimming cut 0 bases from V and 0 bases from J; bases unmatched to any gene: 4. This CDR3 is 16 amino acids long. The germline gives CDR1 LGHNA, CDR2 YSLEER. CDR3 protein: CASSQDVAGSSYEQYF. The CDR3, as DNA: TGCGCCAGCAGCCAAGACGTAGCGGGGAGCTCCTACGAGCAGTACTTC.

This chain links TRBV7-6 with TRBJ1-1; 7 nucleotides align to TRBD1. CDR3 length equals 16 residues. J was trimmed by 4 bases and V by 4 bases; bases with no gene match: 12. CDR1 and CDR2 (germline): SGHVS, FNYEAQ. The CDR3 loop reads CASSSGRGGAGTEAFF. As DNA, the CDR3 is TGTGCCAGCAGCTCGGGACGAGGGGGCGCAGGCACTGAAGCTTTCTTT. The entire variable domain, with the rest obtained from reference TRBV7-6 and TRBJ1-1, is as follows: GAGVSQSPRYKVTKRGQDVALRCDPISGHVSLYWYRQALGQGPEFLTYFNYEAQQDKSGLPNDRFSAERPEGSISTLTIQRTEQRDSAMYRCASSSGRGGAGTEAFFGQGTRLTVV.

This clone was observed once. This chain joins TRBV19 and TRBJ1-4; 7 bases are shared with TRBD1. CDR3 length equals 13 residues. J gave up 8 bases and V 6 bases, and 6 bases lay outside the gene matches. CDR1 and CDR2 from the germline V gene are LNHDA and SQIVND (reference sequence). The CDR3 here is CASSRQGEEKLFF. In DNA, the CDR3 is TGTGCCAGTAGCAGGCAGGGGGAAGAAAAACTGTTTTTT.

This chain joins TRBV4-3 and TRBJ1-4; no firm D call. V lost 1 base to trimming and J lost 1 base, with 10 bases between them. This CDR3 contains 16 residues. Germline V CDR1 and CDR2: LGHNA, YSLEER. Here the CDR3 DNA reads TGCGCCAGCAGCCAAGGTTTCGGGATAACTAATGAAAAACTGTTTTTT. Its protein is CASSQGFGITNEKLFF.

For this clone: A read error may produce the germline difference seen at one junction end. The chain recombines TRBV4-1 with TRBJ1-1; TRBD1 is a possible D gene (6 bases). The CDR3 loop spans 15 amino acids. CDR1 and CDR2 from the germline V gene are MGHRA and YSYEKL. CDR3 nucleotide sequence: TGCGCCAGCAGCCAAGGGGGCGGGGGAATCGCAGGGGACACATTT. This sequence encodes CASSQGGGGIAGDTF.

The chain uses TRBV5-1 and TRBJ1-6; a possible D gene is TRBD1 (6 bases). CDR3 length equals 15 residues. Deletions cut 4 bases from V and 4 bases from J, with 12 bases between. CDR1 SGHRS and CDR2 YFSETQ come from the germline V gene. CDR3 residues: CASSLQQGYNSPLHF. CDR3 in DNA: TGCGCCAGCAGCCTCCAACAGGGTTATAATTCACCCCTCCACTTT.

The V gene is TRBV10-3, the J gene TRBJ1-1; D unresolved. Germline CDR1 reads ENHRY; CDR2 reads SYGVKD. The CDR3 totals 14 residues. Trimming removed 4 bases at V and 0 bases at J, with 9 bases between. The CDR3 region has the DNA TGTGCCATCAGTGGGGGAGACTTGAACACTGAAGCTTTCTTT. This translates into CAISGGDLNTEAFF.

In this sample, this clone turned up once. The chain combines TRBV6-2 or TRBV6-3 with TRBJ2-2; the D gene is possibly TRBD1 (6 bases). The germline V gene encodes CDR1 MNHEY and CDR2 SVGEGT. The V end lost 6 bases, the J end lost 2 bases, and 25 bases lay between the germline ends. The CDR3 consists of 19 residues. The DNA for the CDR3 is TGTGCCAGCAGCCACCCTCCGACCACAGGGTGGGGAAACACCGGGGAGCTGTTTTTT. It codes for CASSHPPTTGWGNTGELFF.

The chain has TRBV9 and TRBJ2-3, with D possibly matching TRBD2 (7 bases). Germline V gene data show CDR1 as SGDLS and CDR2 as YYNGEE. The CDR3 loop spans 16 amino acids. V lost 1 base and J 6 bases, leaving 18 bases between the germline ends. The CDR3 DNA reads TGTGCCAGCAGCGTACCGGGGGGCTTGGGGGCCGATACGCAGTATTTT. This translates into CASSVPGGLGADTQYF.

V and J are TRBV18 and TRBJ1-1, with D maybe TRBD1 (5 bases). Trimming shortened V by 3 bases and J by 3 bases, and 14 bases separated the two germline ends. Germline V lookup: CDR1 KGHSH, CDR2 LQKENI. This CDR3 has 15 amino acids. The CDR3 reads CASSPGAGRDTEAFF. In DNA form, the CDR3 reads TGTGCCAGCTCACCTGGGGCGGGGCGGGACACTGAAGCTTTCTTT.

The chain has TRBV7-2 and TRBJ2-3; D is undetermined. Germline values: CDR1 SGHTA, CDR2 FQGNSA. The CDR3 covers 13 residues. V was shortened by 8 bases and J by 0 bases, with 9 bases between the two germline ends. The chain's CDR3 is CASRAGSTDTQYF. The CDR3, as DNA: TGTGCCAGCCGCGCCGGTAGCACAGATACGCAGTATTTT.

The chain joins TRBV25-1 to TRBJ2-1, with 9 bases fitting TRBD2. V gave up 8 bases and J gave up 2 bases; unmatched junction bases: 7. Germline assignment: CDR1 MGHDK and CDR2 SYGVNS. There are 15 residues in the CDR3. As DNA, the CDR3 is TGTGCCAGCGAAAGAGCGGGGGGAACCTACAATGAGCAGTTCTTC. Encoded protein: CASERAGGTYNEQFF.

V usage is TRBV9 and J usage is TRBJ2-5, with D possibly matching TRBD1 (6 bases). Between the trimmed V and J ends, which lost 3 bases and 4 bases, there was a span of 13 bases. Germline CDR1 reads SGDLS; CDR2 reads YYNGEE. CDR3 length: 14 amino acids. CDR3 residues: CASSGSGVGETQYF. CDR3 DNA: TGTGCCAGCAGCGGCTCAGGGGTAGGAGAGACCCAGTACTTC.

The rearrangement joins TRBV3-1 (or the pseudogene TRBV3-2) to TRBJ2-7; 9 positions agree with TRBD2. The V and J ends lost 3 bases and 4 bases, in that order; junction bases with no gene match: 13. This CDR3 has 17 residues. Germline CDR1 LGHDT, CDR2 YNNKEL (reference sequence). The CDR3 sequence is CASSHRQGLAGRYEQYF. CDR3 nucleotides: TGTGCCAGCAGCCATCGACAAGGCCTAGCGGGAAGATACGAGCAGTACTTC.

The genes are TRBV7-3 and TRBJ2-5, with 13 bases fitting TRBD2. This CDR3 region has 15 residues. The V gene end was trimmed by 5 bases and the J gene end by 5 bases; junction bases not matched to a gene: 5. Germline lookup yields CDR1 SGHTA and CDR2 FQGTGA. CDR3 loop: CASSPGLAGAETQYF. Here the CDR3 DNA reads TGTGCCAGCAGCCCCGGACTAGCGGGGGCCGAGACCCAGTACTTC.

This chain links TRBV25-1 with TRBJ2-6; tentatively, D is TRBD2 (6 bases). The CDR3 sequence is 17 residues long. V dropped 1 base and J dropped 1 base, with 11 bases sitting between them. Germline CDR1 MGHDK, CDR2 SYGVNS. The CDR3 region is CASSESVGGSGANVLTF. The CDR3 DNA sequence: TGTGCCAGCAGTGAATCGGTCGGGGGATCTGGGGCCAACGTCCTGACTTTC.

The J gene is TRBJ1-1, the V gene TRBV10-3, with 7 bases identical to TRBD1. Trimming cost V 2 bases and J 1 base; bases outside gene matches: 1. The V gene's germline CDR1 is ENHRY and CDR2 SYGVKD. The CDR3 runs to 14 residues. CDR3 sequence: CAISEGTENTEAFF. CDR3 DNA sequence: TGTGCCATCAGTGAGGGGACAGAGAACACTGAAGCTTTCTTT.

The chain couples TRBV6-1 to TRBJ2-7, with TRBD1 matching over 9 bases. The trim removed 4 bases at V and 0 bases at J, leaving 4 bases unmatched. The CDR3 extends over 15 amino acids. CDR1 is MNHNS, CDR2 SASEGT, per germline. CDR3 residues: CASSGGQGSSYEQYF. CDR3 nucleotides: TGTGCCAGCAGTGGGGGACAGGGTAGCTCCTACGAGCAGTACTTC.

Only a few counts were recorded for this clone. This rearrangement joins TRBV2 to TRBJ1-3; 10 nucleotides match TRBD1. Germline CDR1 SNHLY, CDR2 FYNNEI. The CDR3 contains 16 residues. V trimming: 6 bases; J trimming: 3 bases; junction bases outside the gene matches: 8. CDR3 residues: CASSPGQGRFGNTIYF. The CDR3 DNA sequence: TGTGCCAGCAGCCCGGGACAGGGGAGGTTTGGAAACACCATATATTTT.

The chain employs TRBV28 and TRBJ2-2; no reliable D call. The V end lost 8 bases, the J end lost 5 bases, and 15 bases lay between the germline ends. The CDR3 loop spans 14 amino acids. Germline V gives CDR1 MDHEN, CDR2 SYDVKM. Written as DNA, the CDR3 is TGTGCCAGCCTGGCAGGCCGAAGGACCGGGGAGCTGTTTTTT. Encoded protein: CASLAGRRTGELFF.

The chain has TRBV5-1 and TRBJ1-5; D not certain. The germline gives CDR1 SGHRS, CDR2 YFSETQ. Trimming removed 0 bases from V and 7 bases from J, with 17 bases in between. The CDR3 length is 16 residues. CDR3 bases: TGCGCCAGCAGCTTGGCTTTGACCAAGGTAGCCCAGCCCCAGCATTTT. Its translation is CASSLALTKVAQPQHF.

The chain joins TRBV6-6 to TRBJ1-4; no reliable D call. The V gene's germline CDR1 is MNHNY and CDR2 SVGAGI (reference sequence). Trimming stripped 2 bases from V and 10 bases from J, with 11 bases between. The CDR3 has 13 residues. CDR3 nucleotide sequence: TGTGCCAGCAGTTACAGCGGGTTTGCAAAACTGTTTTTT. Amino acid sequence: CASSYSGFAKLFF.

CDR3 in DNA: TGTGCCAGCAGCCCAATCAAAAACAGGGAATCTAACTATGGCTACACCTTC. This sequence encodes CASSPIKNRESNYGYTF. The chain is built from TRBV7-9 and TRBJ1-2, with D perhaps TRBD1 (6 bases). CDR3 size: 17 residues. Trimming cost V 5 bases and J 0 bases, with 19 bases left between them. Germline values: CDR1 SEHNR, CDR2 FQNEAQ (reference sequence).